One sample yielded the 31 T cell receptor beta chains listed below, sequenced in a study of early T cells in non-severe SARS-CoV-2 infection. TCRdb fed the 5' RACE reads into MiXCR, producing one record per CDR3 protein. This table holds 80,000 to 95,000 distinct CDR3 sequences, approximately 14% found once. The sequenced sample consisted of whole blood. These receptor sequences come from an adult who was a healthcare worker with PCR-confirmed SARS-CoV-2 infection or an uninfected control (not recorded which).

This clonotype came up a few times. This sequence joins TRBV11-2 and TRBJ2-5; D is uncertain. Germline V CDR1 and CDR2: SGHAT, FQNNGV. This CDR3 has 15 amino acids. V dropped 4 bases and J dropped 2 bases, with 14 bases sitting between them. The CDR3 DNA reads as TGTGCCAGCAGCTACATCGGTCGTCAACAAGAGACCCAGTACTTC. It codes for CASSYIGRQQETQYF.

The sample holds a few counts of this clonotype. This chain uses TRBV4-1 with TRBJ2-1, with D perhaps matching TRBD1 (5 bases). The CDR3 has 17 amino acids. V lost 0 bases, J lost 4 bases, and 16 bases lay in between. Germline CDR1 and CDR2: MGHRA and YSYEKL. The chain's CDR3 is CASSQDQGRTDYNEQFF. In DNA, the CDR3 is TGCGCCAGCAGCCAAGATCAGGGAAGGACGGATTACAATGAGCAGTTCTTC.

This clonotype occurred a few times. The V gene is TRBV11-2, the J gene TRBJ2-7; 11 bases agree with TRBD2. V lost 6 bases to trimming and J lost 7 bases; unmatched junction nucleotides: 8. From germline, CDR1 is SGHAT and CDR2 FQNNGV. The CDR3 has 14 residues. CDR3 loop: CASRASGRTGEQYF. The CDR3 DNA follows: TGTGCCAGCAGGGCTAGCGGGAGGACCGGGGAGCAGTACTTC.

V is TRBV4-1 and J is TRBJ2-2, with a weak D call TRBD2 (5 bases). Trimming cost V 3 bases and J 4 bases, with 15 bases left between them. CDR1 MGHRA and CDR2 YSYEKL come from the germline V gene. This CDR3 is 16 amino acids long. CDR3 nucleotide sequence: TGCGCCAGCAGCCAGGACGGTCTAGCTCTCACCGGGGAGCTGTTTTTT. Translating gives CASSQDGLALTGELFF.

This clonotype was detected only a few times. This chain links TRBV7-9 with TRBJ2-3; no firm D call. Germline assignment: CDR1 SEHNR and CDR2 FQNEAQ (reference sequence). V was clipped by 2 bases and J by 6 bases, with 9 bases between them. The CDR3 loop spans 13 amino acids. The chain's CDR3 is CASSLIEADTQYF. In DNA form, the CDR3 reads TGTGCCAGCAGCTTAATCGAAGCGGATACGCAGTATTTT.

The V and J genes are TRBV7-9 and TRBJ2-5; no definite D call. The CDR3 loop spans 13 amino acids. CDR1 and CDR2 from the germline V gene are SEHNR and FQNEAQ (reference sequence). Deletions cut 1 base from V and 5 bases from J, with 8 bases between. The CDR3 bases are TGTGCCAGCAGCTTAGTTCAGTGGGAGACCCAGTACTTC. Protein sequence: CASSLVQWETQYF.

The chain is built from TRBV4-3 and TRBJ2-1, with TRBD2 matching over 12 bases. Germline assignment: CDR1 LGHNA and CDR2 YSLEER. J was trimmed by 12 bases and V by 0 bases; bases with no gene match: 6. CDR3 length equals 15 residues. The CDR3 sequence: CASSQDRETSGGQFF. CDR3 coding DNA: TGCGCCAGCAGCCAAGATCGTGAGACTAGCGGGGGGCAGTTCTTC.

The chain is built from TRBV6-5 and TRBJ1-2, with D perhaps TRBD1 (5 bases). The V gene's germline CDR1 is MNHEY and CDR2 SVGAGI. With 0 bases removed from V and 1 base from J, the gap between germline ends came to 18 bases. The CDR3 runs 18 residues. CDR3 in amino acids: CASSYSGIRTRSNYGYTF. The CDR3 DNA follows: TGTGCCAGCAGTTACTCCGGGATCCGGACACGCAGTAACTATGGCTACACCTTC.

V gene TRBV5-1 combines with J gene TRBJ1-5; D may be TRBD1 (6 bases). Germline V gene sequence: CDR1 SGHRS, CDR2 YFSETQ. Trimming took off 4 bases at V and 2 bases at J, with 13 bases between the two ends. The length of the CDR3 is 15 residues. The CDR3 coding sequence is TGCGCCAGCAGCGGGGGCCCTGAGGGCAATCAGCCCCAGCATTTT. This codes for CASSGGPEGNQPQHF.

This clonotype came up a few times. The rearrangement uses TRBV11-3 and TRBJ1-1; tentative D call: TRBD1 (5 bases). The CDR3 loop spans 13 amino acids. Deletions cut 4 bases from V and 4 bases from J, with 10 bases between. Germline V gene lookup returns CDR1 SGHNT and CDR2 YENEEA. CDR3 residues: CASSSTVGTEAFF. CDR3 nucleotides: TGTGCCAGCAGCTCGACAGTCGGCACTGAAGCTTTCTTT.

This chain's CDR3 is CASSLVGVYTGELFF. The CDR3 nucleotides are TGTGCCAGCAGCTTAGTCGGGGTATACACCGGGGAGCTGTTTTTT. The chain employs TRBV11-2 and TRBJ2-2, with a weak D call TRBD2 (5 bases). CDR1 and CDR2 from the germline V gene are SGHAT and FQNNGV. The CDR3 runs 15 residues. Trimming left V 1 base short and J 3 bases short, with 9 bases between.

The gene calls are TRBV12-3 or TRBV12-4 and TRBJ1-1, with a weak D call TRBD1 (5 bases). Trimming removed 6 bases at V and 4 bases at J, with 15 bases between. The length of the CDR3 is 14 residues. The CDR3 loop is CASRVLGGLTEAFF. The CDR3 DNA sequence: TGTGCCAGCAGGGTCCTCGGGGGACTCACTGAAGCTTTCTTT.

This rearrangement joins TRBV20-1 to TRBJ1-4; TRBD1 matches at 7 bases. CDR3 length: 12 amino acids. Germline-derived CDR1 and CDR2 are DFQATT and SNEGSKA (reference sequence). This CDR3 is CSWGQINEKLFF. The CDR3 DNA reads TGCAGCTGGGGACAGATTAATGAAAAACTGTTTTTT.

This clonotype was counted a few times. V usage is TRBV27 and J usage is TRBJ1-4; possibly TRBD1 for D (5 bases). V dropped 3 bases and J dropped 7 bases, with 15 bases sitting between them. This CDR3 spans 15 amino acids. Germline CDR1 MNHEY, CDR2 SMNVEV (reference sequence). CDR3 region: CASSFWGEIGEKLFF. CDR3 nucleotide sequence: TGTGCCAGCAGTTTTTGGGGCGAAATTGGTGAAAAACTGTTTTTT.

This chain uses TRBV5-1 with TRBJ2-2, with D unresolved. Germline V gene lookup returns CDR1 SGHRS and CDR2 YFSETQ. The V gene lost 0 bases and the J gene lost 6 bases, with 6 bases spanning the gap. This CDR3 has 13 amino acids. CDR3 coding DNA: TGCGCCAGCAGCTTGGGACTCGCCGGGGAGCTGTTTTTT. This gives the protein CASSLGLAGELFF.

This clonotype was observed a few times. The chain couples TRBV11-3 to TRBJ2-3, with D possibly being TRBD2 (5 bases). The ends were cut back, 0 bases at V and 1 base at J, with 8 bases in the middle. The CDR3 sequence is 15 residues long. Per the germline V gene, CDR1 is SGHNT and CDR2 is YENEEA. CDR3 loop: CASSLDGVGTDTQYF. DNA for the CDR3: TGTGCCAGCAGCTTAGACGGGGTTGGCACAGATACGCAGTATTTT.

This clonotype was detected ten times or more. This rearrangement joins TRBV7-2 to TRBJ1-1; a weak D match, TRBD1 (5 bases). V lost 6 bases to trimming and J lost 5 bases, with 22 bases between them. The CDR3 has 16 residues. The germline gives CDR1 SGHTA, CDR2 FQGNSA. The CDR3 reads CASRTQTEGWHTEAFF. The CDR3 nucleotides are TGTGCCAGCAGGACTCAGACAGAGGGGTGGCATACTGAAGCTTTCTTT.

The chain links TRBV7-2 to TRBJ2-3, with 8 bases lining up with TRBD2. This CDR3 has 16 residues. Germline V gene sequence: CDR1 SGHTA, CDR2 FQGNSA. The V segment lost 1 base and the J segment 6 bases; nucleotides outside the gene matches: 9. CDR3 sequence reads: CASSLESRAGVDTQYF. The CDR3 nucleotides read TGTGCCAGCAGCTTAGAATCCCGAGCGGGGGTGGATACGCAGTATTTT.

This rearrangement joins TRBV7-9 to TRBJ2-1; no clear D gene. CDR3 length: 12 residues. Germline V CDR1 and CDR2: SEHNR, FQNEAQ (reference sequence). V dropped 2 bases and J dropped 5 bases, with 4 bases sitting between them. The CDR3 loop is CASSLFNNEQFF. The CDR3 DNA reads TGTGCCAGCAGCTTATTCAACAATGAGCAGTTCTTC.

The gene calls are TRBV20-1 and TRBJ1-6; 9 nucleotides line up with TRBD1. CDR1 DFQATT and CDR2 SNEGSKA come from the germline V gene (reference sequence). CDR3 length: 15 residues. The junction had 10 bases not matched to a gene; V was cut back by 5 bases and J by 8 bases. The CDR3 coding sequence is TGCAGTGCTGCAATTCCGGGACAGGGCGATTCACCCCTCCACTTT. It specifies CSAAIPGQGDSPLHF.

CDR3 coding DNA: TGTGCCAGCAGCTTAGCGAGGACTAGCGCCGGGGAGCTGTTTTTT. Its translation: CASSLARTSAGELFF. V usage is TRBV7-6 and J usage is TRBJ2-2; 9 nucleotides match TRBD2. This CDR3 is 15 amino acids long. The germline gives CDR1 SGHVS, CDR2 FNYEAQ. The trim removed 0 bases at V and 6 bases at J, leaving 2 bases unmatched.

This clonotype has only a few counts. This chain links TRBV9 with TRBJ1-6; maybe TRBD1 (6 bases). V gave up 3 bases and J gave up 7 bases, with 11 bases separating them. The germline gives CDR1 SGDLS, CDR2 YYNGEE. This CDR3 has 14 residues. DNA for the CDR3: TGTGCCAGCAGCGAGGGAGGACAGAATTCACCCCTCCACTTT. Protein product: CASSEGGQNSPLHF.

The chain combines TRBV11-2 with TRBJ2-3, with a weak D call TRBD2 (7 bases). Germline CDR1 and CDR2: SGHAT and FQNNGV. The CDR3 contains 17 residues. With 5 bases removed from V and 4 bases from J, the gap between germline ends came to 22 bases. CDR3 bases: TGTGCCAGCAGCCTTTCCCTCTTAGGGGGGGGGCCAGATACGCAGTATTTT. Translation gives CASSLSLLGGGPDTQYF.

The V gene is TRBV7-9, the J gene TRBJ2-7; the match to TRBD2 covers 7 bases. CDR1 and CDR2 (germline): SEHNR, FQNEAQ (reference sequence). The CDR3 runs 14 residues. After removal of 5 bases from V and 3 bases from J, the junction contained 7 bases not matched to a gene. The CDR3 sequence is CASSPLGGGYEQYF. The CDR3 coding sequence is TGTGCCAGCAGCCCGCTGGGCGGGGGCTACGAGCAGTACTTC.

This chain connects TRBV10-3 to TRBJ2-3; 8 bases align to TRBD1. After removal of 6 bases from V and 5 bases from J, the junction contained 7 bases not matched to a gene. Germline V lookup: CDR1 ENHRY, CDR2 SYGVKD. The CDR3 loop spans 14 amino acids. The CDR3 region is CAISRQGSGDTQYF. CDR3 coding DNA: TGTGCCATCAGCCGACAGGGGTCCGGAGATACGCAGTATTTT.

This clonotype was seen only a few times. The genes are TRBV6-6 and TRBJ1-6, with 9 bases identical to TRBD1. This CDR3 comprises 15 residues. Germline CDR1 MNHNY, CDR2 SVGAGI (reference sequence). V lost 7 bases and J lost 6; bases outside the gene matches: 7. This CDR3 reads CASNEQGAGNSPLHF. In DNA form, the CDR3 reads TGTGCCAGCAATGAACAGGGGGCAGGTAATTCACCCCTCCACTTT.

The CDR3 loop reads CASSRLGTGETQYF. The CDR3 DNA is TGTGCCAGCAGCCGTCTCGGGACTGGAGAGACCCAGTACTTC. The chain employs TRBV7-2 and TRBJ2-5; tentatively, D is TRBD2 (6 bases). CDR1 and CDR2 from the germline V gene are SGHTA and FQGNSA. This CDR3 has 14 residues. Trimming removed 5 bases from V and 4 bases from J, with 14 bases in between.

This clonotype occurred a few times. The rearrangement links TRBV24-1 to TRBJ1-2; no definite D call. Trimming took 3 bases from V and 0 from J, leaving 10 bases between them. The CDR3 is made up of 15 amino acids. From germline, CDR1 is KGHDR and CDR2 SFDVKD. CDR3 protein: CATSDPTRANYGYTF. In DNA form, the CDR3 reads TGTGCCACCAGTGATCCGACTAGAGCTAACTATGGCTACACCTTC.

The CDR3 DNA reads TGCAGTGCGACGACAGGGGGCAACTATGGCTACACCTTC. Encoded protein: CSATTGGNYGYTF. The rearrangement joins TRBV20-1 to TRBJ1-2; 10 bases are a match to TRBD1. The junction had 3 bases not matched to a gene; V was cut back by 6 bases and J by 2 bases. The CDR3 spans 13 residues. CDR1 DFQATT and CDR2 SNEGSKA come from the germline V gene (reference sequence).

The chain employs TRBV27 and TRBJ2-2; D gene unclear. Germline loops: CDR1 MNHEY, CDR2 SMNVEV (reference sequence). This CDR3 is built from 17 residues. With 5 bases removed from V and 1 base from J, the gap between germline ends came to 17 bases. The CDR3 DNA is TGTGCCAGCAGTAGAATTTGGGCCGCCCGGAACACCGGGGAGCTGTTTTTT. This gives the protein CASSRIWAARNTGELFF.

The chain uses TRBV6-4 and TRBJ1-1; D remains ambiguous. The CDR3 loop spans 13 amino acids. Germline V gene lookup returns CDR1 MRHNA and CDR2 SNTAGT. The V end lost 3 bases, the J end lost 1 base, and 6 bases lay between the germline ends. The CDR3 is CASSETWNTEAFF. The CDR3 nucleotides are TGTGCCAGCAGTGAGACTTGGAACACTGAAGCTTTCTTT.